This T cell receptor beta chain was sequenced for a study of blood T cell repertoires in COVID-19. Background on the study: Sites in the United States, Italy and Spain provided acute and convalescent COVID-19 samples.

Someone with COVID-19 had been met by exposed participants within 2 weeks before study entry. Trimming shortened V by 7 bases and J by 7 bases, and 16 bases separated the two germline ends. Germline V gene lookup returns CDR1 LNHDA and CDR2 SQIVND (reference sequence). The CDR3 length is 13 residues. Profiled with immunoSEQ multiplex PCR; TCRdb holds only in-frame clones, not every one. Among roughly 58,000 clones listed, about 66% were seen once. This sequence was found in a woman aged 60-75 years who had been exposed to COVID-19. The chain has TRBV19 and TRBJ1-1; maybe TRBD1 (6 bases). The source material was PBMCs or T cells enriched from blood (not recorded which). CDR3 coding DNA: TGTGCCAGTACCCCTTGGGACACCGATGAAGCTTTCTTT. As protein: CASTPWDTDEAFF.